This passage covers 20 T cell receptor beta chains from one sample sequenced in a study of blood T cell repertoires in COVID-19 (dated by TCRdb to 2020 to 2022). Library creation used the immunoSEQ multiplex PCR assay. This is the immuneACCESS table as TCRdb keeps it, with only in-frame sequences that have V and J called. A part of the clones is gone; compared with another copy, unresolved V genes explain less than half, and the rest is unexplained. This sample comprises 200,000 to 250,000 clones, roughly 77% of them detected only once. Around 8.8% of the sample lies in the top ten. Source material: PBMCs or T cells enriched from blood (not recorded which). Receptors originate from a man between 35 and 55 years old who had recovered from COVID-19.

In DNA, the CDR3 is TGTGCCAGCATGCGGGGGGCTGGATATGGCTACACCTTC. This encodes CASMRGAGYGYTF. The chain is built from TRBV6-5 and TRBJ1-2, with a weak D call TRBD1 (6 bases). This CDR3 region has 13 residues. The germline gives CDR1 MNHEY, CDR2 SVGAGI. Trimming shortened V by 7 bases and J by 5 bases, and 14 bases separated the two germline ends.

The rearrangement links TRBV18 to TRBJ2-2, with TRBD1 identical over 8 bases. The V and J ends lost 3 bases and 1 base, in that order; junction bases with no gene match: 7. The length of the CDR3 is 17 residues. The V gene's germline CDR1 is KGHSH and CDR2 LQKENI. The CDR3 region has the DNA TGTGCCAGCTCACCTCAACAGGGGGTGATGAACACCGGGGAGCTGTTTTTT. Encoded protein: CASSPQQGVMNTGELFF.

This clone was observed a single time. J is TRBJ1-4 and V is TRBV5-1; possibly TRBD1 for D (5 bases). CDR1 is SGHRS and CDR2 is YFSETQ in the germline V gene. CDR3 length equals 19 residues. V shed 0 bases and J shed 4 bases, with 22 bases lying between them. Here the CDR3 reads CASSLAAYVGRTFNEKLFF. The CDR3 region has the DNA TGCGCCAGCAGCTTGGCCGCGTACGTGGGGCGGACGTTTAATGAAAAACTGTTTTTT.

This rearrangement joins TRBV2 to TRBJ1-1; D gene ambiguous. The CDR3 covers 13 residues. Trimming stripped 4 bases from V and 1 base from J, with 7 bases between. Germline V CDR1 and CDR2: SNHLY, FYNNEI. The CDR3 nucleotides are TGTGCCAGCAGTGTTGGGCCGAACACTGAAGCTTTCTTT. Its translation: CASSVGPNTEAFF.

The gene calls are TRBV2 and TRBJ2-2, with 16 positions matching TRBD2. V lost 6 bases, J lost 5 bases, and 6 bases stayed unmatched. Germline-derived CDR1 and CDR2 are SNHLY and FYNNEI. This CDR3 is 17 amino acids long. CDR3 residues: CASRGLAGGIPTGELFF. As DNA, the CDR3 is TGTGCCAGCAGGGGACTAGCGGGAGGGATTCCGACCGGGGAGCTGTTTTTT.

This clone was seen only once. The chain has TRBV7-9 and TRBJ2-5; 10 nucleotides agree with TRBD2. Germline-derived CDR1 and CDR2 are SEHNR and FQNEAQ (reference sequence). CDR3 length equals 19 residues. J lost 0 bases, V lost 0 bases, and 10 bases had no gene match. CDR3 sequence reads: CASSLAKRGGQVYQETQYF. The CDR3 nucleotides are TGTGCCAGCAGCTTAGCCAAGCGGGGGGGCCAAGTGTACCAAGAGACCCAGTACTTC.

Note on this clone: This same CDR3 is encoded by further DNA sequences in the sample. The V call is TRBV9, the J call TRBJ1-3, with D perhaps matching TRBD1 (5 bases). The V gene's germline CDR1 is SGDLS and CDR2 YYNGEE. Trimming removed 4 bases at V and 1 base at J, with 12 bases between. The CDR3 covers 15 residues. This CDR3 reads CASSPNRGSGNTIYF. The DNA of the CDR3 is TGTGCCAGCAGCCCGAACCGGGGGTCTGGAAACACCATATATTTT.

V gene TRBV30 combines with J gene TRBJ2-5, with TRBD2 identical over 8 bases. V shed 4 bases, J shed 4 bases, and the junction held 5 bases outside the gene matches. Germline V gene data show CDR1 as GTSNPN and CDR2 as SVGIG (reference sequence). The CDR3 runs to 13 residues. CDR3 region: CAWNSAGGETQYF. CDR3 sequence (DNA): TGTGCCTGGAATAGCGCGGGAGGAGAGACCCAGTACTTC. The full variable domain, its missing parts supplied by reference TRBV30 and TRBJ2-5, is SQTIHQWPATLVQPVGSPLSLECTVEGTSNPNLYWYRQAAGRGLQLLFYSVGIGQISSEVPQNLSASRPQDRQFILSSKKLLLSDSGFYLCAWNSAGGETQYFGPGTRLLVL.

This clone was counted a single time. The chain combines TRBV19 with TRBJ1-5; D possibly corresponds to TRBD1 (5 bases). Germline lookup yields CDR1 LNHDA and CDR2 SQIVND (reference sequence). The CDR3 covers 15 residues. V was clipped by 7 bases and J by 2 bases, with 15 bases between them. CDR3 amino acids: CASKGAHQRNQPQHF. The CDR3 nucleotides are TGTGCCAGTAAAGGGGCGCACCAGCGCAATCAGCCCCAGCATTTT.

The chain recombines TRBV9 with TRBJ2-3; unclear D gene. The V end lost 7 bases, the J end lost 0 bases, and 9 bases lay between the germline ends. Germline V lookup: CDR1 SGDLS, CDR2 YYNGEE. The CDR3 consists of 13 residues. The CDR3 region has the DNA TGTGCCAGCTCAAGAGCTAGCACAGATACGCAGTATTTT. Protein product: CASSRASTDTQYF.

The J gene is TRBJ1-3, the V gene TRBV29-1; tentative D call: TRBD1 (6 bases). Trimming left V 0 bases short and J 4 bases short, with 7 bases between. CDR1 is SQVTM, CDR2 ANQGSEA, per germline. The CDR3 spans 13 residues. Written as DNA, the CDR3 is TGCAGCGTTGAAGATGACAGGGGAAACACCATATATTTT. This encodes CSVEDDRGNTIYF.

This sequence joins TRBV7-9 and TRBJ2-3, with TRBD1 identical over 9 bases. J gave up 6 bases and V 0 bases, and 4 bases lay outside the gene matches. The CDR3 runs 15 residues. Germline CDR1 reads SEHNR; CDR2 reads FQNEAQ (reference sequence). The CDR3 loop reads CASSLAQGAKDTQYF. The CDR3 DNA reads TGTGCCAGCAGCTTAGCACAGGGGGCGAAGGATACGCAGTATTTT. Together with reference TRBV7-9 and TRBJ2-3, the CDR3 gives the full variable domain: DTGVSQNPRHKITKRGQNVTFRCDPISEHNRLYWYRQTLGQGPEFLTYFQNEAQLEKSRLLSDRFSAERPKGSFSTLEIQRTEQGDSAMYLCASSLAQGAKDTQYFGPGTRLTVL.

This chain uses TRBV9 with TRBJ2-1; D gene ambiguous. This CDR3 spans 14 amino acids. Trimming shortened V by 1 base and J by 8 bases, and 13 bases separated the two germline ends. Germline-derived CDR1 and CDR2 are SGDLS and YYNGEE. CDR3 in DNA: TGTGCCAGCAGCGTAAGAGGTGGAGTCGATGAGCAGTTCTTC. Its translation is CASSVRGGVDEQFF.

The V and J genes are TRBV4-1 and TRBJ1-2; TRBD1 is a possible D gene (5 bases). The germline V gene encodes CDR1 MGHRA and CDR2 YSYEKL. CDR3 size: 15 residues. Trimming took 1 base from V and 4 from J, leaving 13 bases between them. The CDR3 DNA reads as TGCGCCAGCAGCCAAGGGGGGGTGGGACTCTATGGCTACACCTTC. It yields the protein CASSQGGVGLYGYTF.

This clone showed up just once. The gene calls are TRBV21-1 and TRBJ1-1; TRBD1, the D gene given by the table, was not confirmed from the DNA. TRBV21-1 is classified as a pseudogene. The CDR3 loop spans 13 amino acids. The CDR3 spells CARATQVNSLAFF. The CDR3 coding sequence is TGTGCCAGAGCTACACAGGTTAATTCGTTAGCTTTCTTT.

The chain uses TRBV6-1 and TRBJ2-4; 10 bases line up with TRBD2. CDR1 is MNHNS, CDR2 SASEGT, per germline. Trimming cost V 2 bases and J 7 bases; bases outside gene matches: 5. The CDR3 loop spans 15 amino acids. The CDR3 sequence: CASSELLAGGNIQYF. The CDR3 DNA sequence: TGTGCCAGCAGTGAACTCTTAGCGGGAGGCAACATTCAGTACTTC.

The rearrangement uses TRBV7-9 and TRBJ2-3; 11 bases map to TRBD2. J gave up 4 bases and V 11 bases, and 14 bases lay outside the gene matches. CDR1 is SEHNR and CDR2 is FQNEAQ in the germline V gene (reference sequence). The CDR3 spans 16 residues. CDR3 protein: CAGVGTSGGGPDTQYF. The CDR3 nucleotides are TGTGCCGGGGTTGGGACTAGCGGAGGGGGTCCAGATACGCAGTATTTT.

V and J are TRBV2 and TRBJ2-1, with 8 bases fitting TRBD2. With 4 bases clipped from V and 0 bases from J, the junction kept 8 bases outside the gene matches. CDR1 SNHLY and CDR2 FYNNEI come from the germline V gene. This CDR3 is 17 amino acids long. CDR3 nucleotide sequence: TGTGCCAGCAGTGGTCGGGATAGCGGGGTCTCCTACAATGAGCAGTTCTTC. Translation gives CASSGRDSGVSYNEQFF.

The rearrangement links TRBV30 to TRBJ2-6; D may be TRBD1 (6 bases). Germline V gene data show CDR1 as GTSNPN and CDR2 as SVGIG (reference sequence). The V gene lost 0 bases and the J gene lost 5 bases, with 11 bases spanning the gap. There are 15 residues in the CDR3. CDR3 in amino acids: CAWSVKGVRANVLTF. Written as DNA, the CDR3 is TGTGCCTGGAGTGTGAAGGGGGTCAGGGCCAACGTCCTGACTTTC.

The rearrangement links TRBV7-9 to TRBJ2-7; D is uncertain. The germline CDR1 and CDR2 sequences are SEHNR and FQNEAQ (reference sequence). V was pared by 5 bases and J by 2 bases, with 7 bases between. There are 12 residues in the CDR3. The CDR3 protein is CASSHSTYEQYF. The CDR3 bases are TGTGCCAGCAGCCACTCCACCTACGAGCAGTACTTC.